This T cell receptor beta chain was identified in a study of blood T cell repertoires in COVID-19. Study at large: The samples span acute and convalescent COVID-19 from the United States, Italy and Spain. T cells, B-cell-depleted T cells, or PBMCs provided the cDNA or gDNA that served as material.

V was pared by 1 base and J by 2 bases, with 9 bases between. Germline-derived CDR1 and CDR2 are LGHNA and YNFKEQ. The CDR3 extends over 15 amino acids. The age range of participants was 18 to 89 years, with residence in about 25 US areas. Cohort placement rested on clinical history that participants reported themselves. Data came from immunoSEQ multiplex PCR; TCRdb stores just in-frame clones and leaves some out. This sample yields 280,000 or so clones, of which around 90% are seen a single time; around 1.7% belongs to the top ten. This clonotype was obtained from a woman in her late teens or twenties with acute COVID-19. Material: PBMCs or T cells enriched from blood (not recorded which). The V and J genes are TRBV4-2 and TRBJ1-5; D is undetermined. Here the CDR3 reads CASSQGYIGNQPQHF. The CDR3 coding sequence is TGTGCCAGCAGCCAAGGTTATATTGGCAATCAGCCCCAGCATTTT.